A selection of T cell receptor beta chains follows, all from one sample in a study of T cell changes during pregnancy in multiple sclerosis. Produced via immunoSEQ multiplex PCR; TCRdb's table is partial and in-frame only. The profile covers about 49,000 clones, with 90% appearing a single time and under 6.5% taken by the ten largest. This material consisted of peripheral blood, taken after pregnancy. The source is a female donor in good health, enrolled as a control in a pregnancy study. CDR3s include the opening cysteine and the closing phenylalanine or tryptophan. The D gene is left open where the match is weak.

J gene | V gene | D gene | CDR3 protein | CDR3 DNA
TRBJ2-6 | TRBV9 | - | CASSVPREAGANVLTF | TGTGCCAGCAGCGTCCCTAGAGAGGCTGGGGCCAACGTCCTGACTTTC
TRBJ1-2 | TRBV28 | - | CASSLRGLGRRGYTF | TGTGCCAGCAGTTTAAGGGGATTGGGTAGACGAGGCTACACCTTC
TRBJ1-5 | TRBV5-5 | - | CASSPEWQGNQPQHF | TGTGCCAGCAGCCCGGAATGGCAGGGCAATCAGCCCCAGCATTTT
TRBJ2-7 | TRBV29-1 | - | CSVAGTNYEQYF | TGCAGCGTTGCAGGAACAAACTACGAGCAGTACTTC
TRBJ1-2 | TRBV6-1 | - | CASGGRQEINYGYTF | TGTGCCAGCGGAGGAAGACAGGAAATTAACTATGGCTACACCTTC
TRBJ2-7 | TRBV5-6 | TRBD2 | CASSTWGLAVEQYF | TGTGCCAGCAGCACATGGGGACTAGCGGTCGAGCAGTACTTC
TRBJ1-2 | TRBV25-1 | - | CASSEQGSSYGYTF | TGTGCCAGCAGTGAGCAGGGTAGCAGCTATGGCTACACCTTC
TRBJ1-1 | TRBV28 | - | CASGSTGTPNTEAFF | TGTGCCAGCGGTTCTACCGGGACACCTAACACTGAAGCTTTCTTT
TRBJ2-5 | TRBV5-6 | - | CASSPRRETQYF | TGTGCCAGCAGCCCTAGACGAGAGACCCAGTACTTC
TRBJ1-5 | TRBV6-5 | - | CASSYRGNQPQHF | TGTGCCAGCAGTTACCGGGGAAATCAGCCCCAGCATTTT
TRBJ1-3 | TRBV2 | - | CASSESGVRVSSGNTIYF | TGTGCCAGCAGTGAAAGTGGGGTCAGGGTTAGCTCTGGAAACACCATATATTTT